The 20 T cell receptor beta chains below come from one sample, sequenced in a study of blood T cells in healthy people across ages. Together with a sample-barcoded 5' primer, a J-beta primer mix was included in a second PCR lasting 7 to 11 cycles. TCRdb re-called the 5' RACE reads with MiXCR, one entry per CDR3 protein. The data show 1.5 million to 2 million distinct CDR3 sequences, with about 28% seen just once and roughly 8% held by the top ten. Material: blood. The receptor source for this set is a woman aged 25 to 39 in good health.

The CDR3 DNA follows: TGTGCCAGCAGGCCCTTGGGACGTCGGAACACCGGGGAGCTGTTTTTT. Translation: CASRPLGRRNTGELFF. The chain is built from TRBV6-6 and TRBJ2-2, with D perhaps given as TRBD1 or TRBD2 (5 bases each). There are 16 residues in the CDR3. V was trimmed by 6 bases and J by 1 base, leaving 15 bases between them. CDR1 MNHNY and CDR2 SVGAGI come from the germline V gene (reference sequence).

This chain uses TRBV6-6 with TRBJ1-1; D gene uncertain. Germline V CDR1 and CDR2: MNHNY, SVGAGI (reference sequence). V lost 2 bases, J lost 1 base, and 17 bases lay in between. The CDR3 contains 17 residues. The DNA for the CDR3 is TGTGCCAGCAGTTACGTGAGTATGCGACAAGAGAACACTGAAGCTTTCTTT. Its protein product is CASSYVSMRQENTEAFF.

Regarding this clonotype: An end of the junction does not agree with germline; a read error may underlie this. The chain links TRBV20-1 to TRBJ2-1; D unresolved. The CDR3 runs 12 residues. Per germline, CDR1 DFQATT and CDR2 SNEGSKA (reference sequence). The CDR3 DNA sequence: TGCAGTGCTAGAGATCTAGACAATGAGAAGTTCTTC. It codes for CSARDLDNEKFF.

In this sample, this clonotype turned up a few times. This chain's CDR3 is CASNAQRSTDTQYF. The CDR3 bases are TGTGCCAGCAACGCGCAGCGGAGCACAGATACGCAGTATTTT. This chain links TRBV6-2 or TRBV6-3 with TRBJ2-3; D possibly corresponds to TRBD2 (5 bases). The CDR3 totals 14 residues. With 7 bases removed from V and 0 bases from J, the gap between germline ends came to 11 bases. Germline CDR1 reads MNHEY; CDR2 reads SVGEGT.

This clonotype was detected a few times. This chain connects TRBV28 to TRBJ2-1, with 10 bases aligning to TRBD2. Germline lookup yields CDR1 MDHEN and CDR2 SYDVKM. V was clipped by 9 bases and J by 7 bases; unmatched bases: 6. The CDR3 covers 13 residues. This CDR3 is CASLAGGRNEQFF. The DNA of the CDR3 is TGTGCCAGTTTAGCGGGAGGAAGGAATGAGCAGTTCTTC.

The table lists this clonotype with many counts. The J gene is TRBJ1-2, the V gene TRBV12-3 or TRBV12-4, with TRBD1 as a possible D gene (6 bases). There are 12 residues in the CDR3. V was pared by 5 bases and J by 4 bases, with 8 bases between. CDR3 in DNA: TGTGCCAGCAGTGGAGGGGGCTATGGCTACACCTTC. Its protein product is CASSGGGYGYTF.

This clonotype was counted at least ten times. CDR3 nucleotide sequence: TGTGCCAGCAGCTTAGGGGACCGCTTCGGGGAGACCCAGTACTTC. This codes for CASSLGDRFGETQYF. The chain joins TRBV11-2 to TRBJ2-5, with D possibly being TRBD1 or TRBD2 (5 bases each). Trimming removed 1 base from V and 5 bases from J, with 14 bases in between. The germline CDR1 and CDR2 sequences are SGHAT and FQNNGV. The CDR3 is made up of 15 amino acids.

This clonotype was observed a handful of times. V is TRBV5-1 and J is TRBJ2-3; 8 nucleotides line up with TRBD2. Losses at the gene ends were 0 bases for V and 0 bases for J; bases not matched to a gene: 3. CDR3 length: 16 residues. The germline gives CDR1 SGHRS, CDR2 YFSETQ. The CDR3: CASSLEPGGSTDTQYF. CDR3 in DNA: TGCGCCAGCAGCTTGGAACCGGGGGGGAGCACAGATACGCAGTATTTT.

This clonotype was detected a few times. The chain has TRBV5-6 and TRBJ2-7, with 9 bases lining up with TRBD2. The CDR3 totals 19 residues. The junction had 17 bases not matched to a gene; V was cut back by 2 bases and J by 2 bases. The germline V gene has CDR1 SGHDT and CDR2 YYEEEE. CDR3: CASSFPGELGGTSPYEQYF. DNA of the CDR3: TGTGCCAGCAGCTTCCCAGGGGAACTGGGGGGGACTAGCCCCTACGAGCAGTACTTC.

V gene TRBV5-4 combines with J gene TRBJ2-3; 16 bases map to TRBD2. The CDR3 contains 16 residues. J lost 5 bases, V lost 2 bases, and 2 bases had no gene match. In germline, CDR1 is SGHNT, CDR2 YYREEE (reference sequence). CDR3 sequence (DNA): TGTGCCAGCAGCTTCGGGACTAGCGGGAGGGGAGATACGCAGTATTTT. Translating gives CASSFGTSGRGDTQYF.

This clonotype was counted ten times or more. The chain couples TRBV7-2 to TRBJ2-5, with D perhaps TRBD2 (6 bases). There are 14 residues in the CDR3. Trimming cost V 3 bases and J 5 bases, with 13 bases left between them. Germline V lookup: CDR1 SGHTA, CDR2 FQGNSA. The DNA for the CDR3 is TGTGCCAGCAGCTTGGCTGAAAGCGGGGAGACCCAGTACTTC. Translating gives CASSLAESGETQYF.

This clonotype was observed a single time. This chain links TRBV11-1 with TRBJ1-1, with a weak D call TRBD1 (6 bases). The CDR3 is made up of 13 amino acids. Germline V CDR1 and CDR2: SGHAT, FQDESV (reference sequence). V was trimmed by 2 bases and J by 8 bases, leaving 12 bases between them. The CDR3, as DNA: TGTGCCAGCAGCTTAACACAGGGAAACGAAGCTTTCTTT. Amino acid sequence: CASSLTQGNEAFF. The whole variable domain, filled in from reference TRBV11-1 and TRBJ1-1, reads EAEVAQSPRYKITEKSQAVAFWCDPISGHATLYWYRQILGQGPELLVQFQDESVVDDSQLPKDRFSAERLKGVDSTLKIQPAELGDSAMYLCASSLTQGNEAFFGQGTRLTVV.

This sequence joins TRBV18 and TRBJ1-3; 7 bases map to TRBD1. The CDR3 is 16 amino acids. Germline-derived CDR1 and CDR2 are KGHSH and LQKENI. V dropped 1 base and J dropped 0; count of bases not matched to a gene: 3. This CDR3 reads CASSPQGASSGNTIYF. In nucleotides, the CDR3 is TGTGCCAGCTCACCACAGGGGGCGAGCTCTGGAAACACCATATATTTT.

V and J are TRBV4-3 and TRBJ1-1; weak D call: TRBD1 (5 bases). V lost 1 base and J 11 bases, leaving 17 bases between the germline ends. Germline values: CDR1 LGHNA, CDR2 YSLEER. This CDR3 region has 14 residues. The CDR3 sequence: CASSQVGGLRVAFF. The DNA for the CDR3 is TGCGCCAGCAGCCAAGTCGGGGGTCTGAGAGTGGCTTTCTTT.

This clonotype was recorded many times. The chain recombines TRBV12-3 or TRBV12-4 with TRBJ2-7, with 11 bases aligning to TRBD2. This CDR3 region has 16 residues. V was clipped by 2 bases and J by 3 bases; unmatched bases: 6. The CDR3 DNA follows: TGTGCCAGCAGTTTATGGCTCGGGACTAGCGGCTACGAGCAGTACTTC. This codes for CASSLWLGTSGYEQYF.

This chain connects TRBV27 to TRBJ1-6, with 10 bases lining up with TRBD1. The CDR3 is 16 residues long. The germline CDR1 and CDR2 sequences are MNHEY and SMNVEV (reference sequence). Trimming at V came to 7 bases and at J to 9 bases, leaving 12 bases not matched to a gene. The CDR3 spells CASIAKPGQGSSPLHF. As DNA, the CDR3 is TGTGCCAGCATCGCGAAACCGGGACAGGGGTCTTCACCCCTCCACTTT.

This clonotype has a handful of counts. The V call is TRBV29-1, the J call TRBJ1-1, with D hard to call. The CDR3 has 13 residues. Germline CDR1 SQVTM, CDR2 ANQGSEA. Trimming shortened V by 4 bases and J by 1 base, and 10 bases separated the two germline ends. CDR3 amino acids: CSVGQRWNTEAFF. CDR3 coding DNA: TGCAGCGTTGGACAAAGATGGAACACTGAAGCTTTCTTT.

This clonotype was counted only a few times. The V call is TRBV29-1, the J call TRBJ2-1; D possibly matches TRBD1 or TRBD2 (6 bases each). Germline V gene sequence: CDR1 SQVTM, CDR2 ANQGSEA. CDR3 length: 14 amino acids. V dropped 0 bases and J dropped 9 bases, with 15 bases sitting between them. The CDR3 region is CSVEEGLTGSEQFF. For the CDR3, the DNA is TGCAGCGTTGAAGAGGGACTGACAGGCAGTGAGCAGTTCTTC.

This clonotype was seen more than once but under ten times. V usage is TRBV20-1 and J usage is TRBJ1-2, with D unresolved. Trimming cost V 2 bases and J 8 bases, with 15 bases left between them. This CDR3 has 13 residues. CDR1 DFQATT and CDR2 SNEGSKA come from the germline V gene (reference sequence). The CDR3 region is CSARLGQRGGYTF. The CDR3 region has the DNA TGCAGTGCTAGACTCGGCCAGAGAGGGGGCTACACCTTC.

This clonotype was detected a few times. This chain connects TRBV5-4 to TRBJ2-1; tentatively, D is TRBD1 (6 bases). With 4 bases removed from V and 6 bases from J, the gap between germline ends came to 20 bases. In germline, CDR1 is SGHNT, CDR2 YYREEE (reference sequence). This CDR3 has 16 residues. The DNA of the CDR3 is TGTGCCAGCAGCACGGCCAAACAGGGTAAAATCAATGAGCAGTTCTTC. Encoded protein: CASSTAKQGKINEQFF.